This T cell receptor (beta chain) derives from a study of cytotoxic CD8 clonotypes in ibrutinib-treated CLL. On the study more broadly: For this cohort, patients were roughly eleven relapsed/refractory and over 14 treatment-naive, while 17 were IGHV unmutated. Study-level points and caveats: Clonality was elevated at ibrutinib response and had returned toward baseline at progression.

The intended depth for sequencing was 1 in 200,000 to 1 in 1 million T cells. The protocol was immunoSEQ multiplex PCR, while the TCRdb copy is restricted to in-frame clones and leaves out a portion. Found here are tens of thousands of clones, about 64% of them singletons; the top ten hold 15% to 20%. TCR beta libraries used roughly 1.9 micrograms of DNA from cryopreserved PBMCs. Points on this clone: The antigen is undetermined.

Here the sequenced sample was PBMCs, taken at disease progression, from a patient treated with ibrutinib. This sequence originates from a human donor with chronic lymphocytic leukemia.

In DNA form, the CDR3 reads TGTGCCAGTAGTGCCCCGGGACAGATGAACACTGAAGCTTTCTTT. Protein: CASSAPGQMNTEAFF. The rearrangement joins TRBV19 to TRBJ1-1; 7 nucleotides agree with TRBD1. The CDR3 covers 15 residues. The germline V gene encodes CDR1 LNHDA and CDR2 SQIVND (reference sequence). With V trimmed by 5 bases and J by 0 bases, 6 bases remained unmatched. Combining the CDR3 with reference TRBV19 and TRBJ1-1 gives the whole variable domain DGGITQSPKYLFRKEGQNVTLSCEQNLNHDAMYWYRQDPGQGLRLIYYSQIVNDFQKGDIAEGYSVSREKKESFPLTVTSAQKNPTAFYLCASSAPGQMNTEAFFGQGTRLTVV.